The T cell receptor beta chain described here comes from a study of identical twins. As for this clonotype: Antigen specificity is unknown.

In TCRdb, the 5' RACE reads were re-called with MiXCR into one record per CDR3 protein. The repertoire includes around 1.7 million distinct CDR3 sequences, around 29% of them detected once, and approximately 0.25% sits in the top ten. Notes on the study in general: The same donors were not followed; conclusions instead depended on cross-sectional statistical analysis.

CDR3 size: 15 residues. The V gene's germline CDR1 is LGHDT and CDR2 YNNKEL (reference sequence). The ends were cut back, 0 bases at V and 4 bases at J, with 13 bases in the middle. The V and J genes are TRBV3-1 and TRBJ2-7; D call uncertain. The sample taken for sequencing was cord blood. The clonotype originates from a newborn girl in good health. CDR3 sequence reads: CASSQDGLANYEQYF. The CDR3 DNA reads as TGTGCCAGCAGCCAAGATGGGCTGGCGAATTACGAGCAGTACTTC.